This paragraph reports one T cell receptor beta chain. Its antigen is still unknown. Base qualities are not recorded, but no much larger clone differs from it by a single base. The CDR3 sequence holds 15 residues, the cysteine and phenylalanine included. Solely the CDR3 DNA is kept, with 45 bases framed from the first base. From the germline V gene (reference sequence), CDR1 is MNHEY and CDR2 is SMNVEV. V loses 5 bases, J loses 1 base, and the germline ends lie 14 bases apart. Using the deep immunoSEQ assay, TCR CDR3 regions were amplified from genomic DNA by multiplex PCR. Extracted genomic DNA from each cell subset was spread evenly across all wells of several immunoSEQ 96-well plates, with each plate serving as a replicate. For sorted subsets, approximately 190 ng genomic DNA, equal to some 28,000 T cell genomes, was loaded into each replicate PCR. Purified libraries were quantified with a Qubit 3.0 fluorometer, sized on a Bioanalyzer 2100, and re-quantified with the KAPA Library Quantification kit. Every immunoSEQ 96-well plate was sequenced on a separate single-read 150-cycle Illumina NextSeq 550 flow cell. The original pipeline was this. Because the immunoSEQ output held only junctional sequences and lacked quality scores, the filtering could not match the filtering applied to full-length reads. To assign V/J genes and CDR3, sequences were annotated using PyIR, a Python wrapper for IgBLAST v1.9, with IMGT germline references. Any read was removed if the V/J assignment was weak (E-value above 1e-6), the CDR3 was missing, or the read contained stop codons, out-of-frame junctions, or ambiguous translated residues. A V3J clonotype was defined by an identical inferred V gene, J gene, and CDR3 amino acid sequence. Percentage overlap between repertoires was calculated by dividing the number of shared unique clonotypes by the size of the smaller repertoire. RTK rarefaction, the Chao1 estimator, and Recon v2.1 estimates of unobserved clonotypes were used to assess repertoire richness. Generation probabilities for all TCRbeta clonotypes obtained by the gDNA method from a few donors were computed using OLGA. The clones in this table, taken by TCRdb from immuneACCESS, are in-frame only. Not every clone is retained; where verified, under half of the shortfall comes from an unresolved V gene, and the cause of the rest is unknown. V and J calls and clone size are copied from that table; D and trimming were computed from the DNA. The sample yields about 1 million clones; under 80% were counted once. Jointly, the top ten make up 1.4% to 1.5% of the sample.

These data belong to a study of shared clonotypes between healthy human individuals (TCRdb year 2020). Some background on the complete study: Two women and three men aged 18 to 49 years were included in the cohort. For each donor, CD4 naive and CD4 memory were each run on three plates, CD8 naive on two plates, and CD8 memory on one plate. Blood TCR repertoires of about five healthy adults were deeply sequenced to estimate repertoire size and the extent of clonotype sharing between individuals. Libraries were prepared and TCR repertoires were sequenced by different laboratories using diverse techniques, in order to increase sequencing depth and limit assay-specific biases. Each donor's leukapheresis produced roughly between about 0.8 and 10 billion PBMCs.

Healthy HIV-negative adults with no recently reported acute infections or vaccinations were included as donors. All donors were Caucasian adults living in Nashville, Tennessee, USA. Magnetic negative selection was used to enrich CD4+ T cells, after which naive cells were positively selected on CD45RA and the negative fraction became the memory subset. Blood was obtained by leukapheresis, after which PBMCs were separated by Ficoll-Histopaque density gradient centrifugation and cryopreserved in liquid nitrogen vapor phase. Purity and quantity of every magnetically sorted T cell population were checked by analytical flow cytometry. From each sorted fraction, genomic DNA was isolated and quantified by UV absorbance on a Nanodrop 2000c. General findings and caveats noted by the study authors: Clonotypes shared by all four sorted-subset donors showed higher generation probabilities than non-shared clonotypes. Incomplete sequencing was indicated by rarefaction of sorted-subset datasets, despite the large sequencing depth. Only blood was sampled, and tissue TCR repertoires likely differ from those in blood. Naive subsets generally had larger estimated clonotype richness than memory subsets did. Roughly 5% of naive CD4, more than 3% of naive CD8, about 2.5% of memory CD4, and 0.4% of memory CD8 clonotypes were shared across four donors. The genetic and exposure-history diversity represented was limited by the small number of donors. Pairwise subsampling led to the expectation that sequencing depth would affect the degree of clonotype sharing among donors.

Sequenced input: memory CD4+ T cells sorted from blood. What the cell subset or site label conveys for this sample: CD45RA-negative fraction. This receptor was taken from a young man in good health. The chain is assembled from TRBV27 and TRBJ1-1, with no confident D gene call. The DNA is TGTGCCAGCAGTCCAACCCCGGACGGGAACACTGAAGCTTTCTTT. The translation is CASSPTPDGNTEAFF.